The 3 T cell receptor beta chains below come from one sample, sequenced in a study of siplizumab effects on memory and regulatory T cells. Assay used: immunoSEQ multiplex PCR; TCRdb lists only in-frame clones, some missing. The table records some 100,000 clones, over 85% of them present only once. Material: CD8+ T cells sorted from blood. These receptors all come from a human donor in good health.

Written as DNA, the CDR3 is TGTGCCAGCAGTTTAACTAGCGGGAATGAGCAGTTCTTC. This gives the protein CASSLTSGNEQFF. The chain couples TRBV6-5 to TRBJ2-1; 9 bases match TRBD2. Germline CDR1 and CDR2: MNHEY and SVGAGI. This CDR3 contains 13 residues. J was trimmed by 7 bases and V by 4 bases; bases with no gene match: 2.

This chain uses TRBV4-1 with TRBJ1-1; weak D call: TRBD1 (6 bases). The V end was cut by 0 bases, the J end by 11 bases, with 13 bases between. The V gene's germline CDR1 is MGHRA and CDR2 YSYEKL. The CDR3 is made up of 13 amino acids. CDR3 nucleotides: TGCGCCAGCAGCCAAGACAGGGGCCAGTGGGCTTTCTTT. It translates to CASSQDRGQWAFF.

This rearrangement joins TRBV9 to TRBJ2-5; 9 positions match TRBD2. This CDR3 has 15 residues. V trimming: 4 bases; J trimming: 4 bases; junction bases outside the gene matches: 8. Germline loops: CDR1 SGDLS, CDR2 YYNGEE. The CDR3 DNA sequence: TGTGCCAGCAGCCTAGGGACTAGCTCTGGAGAGACCCAGTACTTC. Residues: CASSLGTSSGETQYF.